Below, one TCR beta chain is given with its context. The input for sorted-subset replicate PCRs was 200 to 250 ng DNA, some 30,000 T cell genomes. Method: immunoSEQ multiplex PCR; TCRdb's copy keeps in-frame clones and lacks some. Among 2 million to 2.5 million clones listed, almost 96% were seen once. This sample stems from a study of shared clonotypes between healthy human individuals. Trimming left V 6 bases short and J 15 bases short, with 24 bases between. This CDR3 is built from 14 residues. Per germline, CDR1 MNHEY and CDR2 SVGAGI. This chain connects TRBV6-5 to TRBJ2-1; tentative D call: TRBD2 (6 bases). This clonotype was obtained from a man aged 18 to 29 in good health. Sequenced: naive CD4+ T cells sorted from blood. Specified subset: CD45RA+ positively selected. Written as DNA, the CDR3 is TGTGCCAGCAGGGGAGGCAGACAACCGCACCGGCGGTTCTTC. This gives the protein CASRGGRQPHRRFF.